Listed here are 25 T cell receptor beta chains from one sample, sequenced in a study of T cell clonality in common variable immunodeficiency. Using immunoSEQ multiplex PCR, the repertoire was profiled, and TCRdb retains in-frame clones only, with some absent. The sample presents tens of thousands of clones, none singletons. Source material: peripheral blood mononuclear cells. The source of these receptors is a person between 18 and 75 years old in good health.

In its sample, this clone was seen many times. The DNA ends 3 residues before the CDR3 does, and the rest of the CDR3 is filled in from the germline J gene. The J gene is TRBJ2-7, the V gene TRBV30; D is uncertain. The germline V gene has CDR1 GTSNPN and CDR2 SVGIG (reference sequence). CDR3 size: 12 residues. V was clipped by 0 bases and J by 3 bases, with 6 bases between them. CDR3 DNA (partial): TGTGCCTGGAGTGTACTTGGCTACGAG. This encodes CAWSVLGYE. The full CDR3 sequence reads CAWSVLGYEQYF.

Ten or more counts support this clone. Coverage ceases 3 residues before the CDR3 finishes, and the germline J gene fills in the end. The J gene is TRBJ2-7, the V gene TRBV4-2; TRBD1 matches at 10 bases. Germline trimming cut 7 bases from V and 5 bases from J; bases unmatched to any gene: 5. Germline lookup yields CDR1 LGHNA and CDR2 YNFKEQ. The length of the CDR3 is 13 residues. The DNA read from the CDR3 is TGTGCCAGCACCCGGGACAGGGGCGACGAG. Encoded protein: CASTRDRGDE. In full, the CDR3 is CASTRDRGDEQYF.

This clone was seen ten or more times. Sequencing ends 3 residues short of the CDR3 end; the germline J gene provides the rest. This chain connects TRBV18 to TRBJ2-5; TRBD1 matches 7 bases. CDR1 is KGHSH, CDR2 LQKENI, per germline. V gave up 6 bases and J gave up 4 bases; unmatched junction bases: 5. The CDR3 covers 13 residues. Partial CDR3 DNA: TGTGCCAGCTCCACAGGGGTCCGAGAGACC. Its translation: CASSTGVRET. The CDR3, in full, reads CASSTGVRETQYF. The full variable domain, completed using reference TRBV18 and TRBJ2-5, is NAGVMQNPRHLVRRRGQEARLRCSPMKGHSHVYWYRQLPEEGLKFMVYLQKENIIDESGMPKERFSAEFPKEGPSILRIQQVVRGDSAAYFCASSTGVRETQYFGPGTRLLVL.

This clone appeared many times. Read data end 3 residues before the CDR3 end; the end is taken from the germline J gene. The chain links TRBV5-1 to TRBJ2-7, with 13 bases that match TRBD2. This CDR3 comprises 18 residues. CDR1 and CDR2 from the germline V gene are SGHRS and YFSETQ. V trimming: 4 bases; J trimming: 1 base; junction bases outside the gene matches: 11. CDR3 residues: CASSPYTTSGRLSYEQYF. Partial CDR3 DNA: TGCGCCAGCAGCCCCTATACGACTAGCGGGAGGTTATCCTACGAG.

This clone showed up many times. The read stops 3 residues short of the end of the CDR3; the missing end is completed from the germline J gene. This chain connects TRBV6-1 to TRBJ2-7; the D gene is possibly TRBD1 (6 bases). The CDR3 consists of 15 residues. The V gene's germline CDR1 is MNHNS and CDR2 SASEGT. V was shortened by 0 bases and J by 3 bases, with 12 bases between the two germline ends. The CDR3 bases that were read are TGTGCCAGCAGTGAAGCGAGGACAGTTAACTACGAG. Protein sequence: CASSEARTVNYE. The entire CDR3 protein is CASSEARTVNYEQYF.

This clone was detected ten times or more. This CDR3 is CASSLTAGVYNEQFF. CDR3 DNA, as far as it was read: TGTGCCAGCAGTTTAACAGCGGGAGTCTACAATGAG. The chain recombines TRBV28 with TRBJ2-1; 8 bases line up with TRBD2. The CDR3 end falls 3 residues outside the read, so it is completed with the germline J gene. V was pared by 2 bases and J by 3 bases, with 3 bases of the junction left unmatched. CDR3 size: 15 residues. Germline assignment: CDR1 MDHEN and CDR2 SYDVKM.

In this sample, this clone turned up many times. CDR3 bases read: TGTGCCTGGAGTGTCCGGGGGAGGGCTTACGAG. Encoded protein: CAWSVRGRAYE. The entire CDR3 protein reads CAWSVRGRAYEQYF. The J gene is TRBJ2-7, the V gene TRBV30; 7 bases line up with TRBD2. The read terminates 3 residues before the CDR3 end, so the remaining end is supplied by the germline J gene. The CDR3 runs to 14 residues. CDR1 GTSNPN and CDR2 SVGIG come from the germline V gene (reference sequence). The ends lost 0 bases at V and 4 bases at J; junction bases unmatched: 6.

This clone was counted many times. The CDR3 goes on 3 residues after the read ends, and that part is filled in from the germline J gene. This chain uses TRBV5-1 with TRBJ2-3, with 9 bases identical to TRBD2. CDR1 is SGHRS, CDR2 YFSETQ, per germline. The ends lost 3 bases at V and 2 bases at J; junction bases unmatched: 7. The CDR3 totals 16 residues. The CDR3 here is CASSSRVAGATDTQYF. The CDR3 DNA, read in part, is TGCGCCAGCAGCTCGAGGGTAGCGGGAGCCACAGATACG. The full variable domain, with the rest looked up from reference TRBV5-1 and TRBJ2-3, is KAGVTQTPRYLIKTRGQQVTLSCSPISGHRSVSWYQQTPGQGLQFLFEYFSETQRNKGNFPGRFSGRQFSNSRSEMNVSTLELGDSALYLCASSSRVAGATDTQYFGPGTRLTVL.

With respect to this clone: The CDR3 end is not reached by the read, which stops 3 residues before it; the germline J gene fills it in. The V gene is TRBV6-4, the J gene TRBJ1-2, with D perhaps TRBD1 (6 bases). Trimming took off 4 bases at V and 1 base at J, with 16 bases between the two ends. The CDR3 extends over 16 amino acids. Per germline, CDR1 MRHNA and CDR2 SNTAGT. CDR3 DNA, as far as it was read: TGTGCCAGCAGTGTGGTCCCAGGGGACCTTAACTATGGC. This sequence encodes CASSVVPGDLNYG. The full CDR3 protein is CASSVVPGDLNYGYTF.

CDR3: CASSPVGGTEAFF. Incomplete CDR3 DNA: TGTGCCAGCTCACCGGTAGGGGGCACTGAA. V usage is TRBV18 and J usage is TRBJ1-1; the D gene is possibly TRBD1 (6 bases). The CDR3 end lies 3 residues beyond the end of the read and is filled in from the germline J gene. The germline V and J ends were trimmed by 3 bases and 4 bases, with 9 bases remaining between them. The CDR3 is 13 amino acids. Germline-derived CDR1 and CDR2 are KGHSH and LQKENI.

This clone was counted many times. The sequenced fragment ends 3 residues before the CDR3 boundary, so the rest is inferred from the germline J gene. This chain uses TRBV4-2 with TRBJ2-3, with 10 positions matching TRBD2. The CDR3 contains 16 residues. V lost 0 bases to trimming and J lost 1 base; unmatched junction nucleotides: 1. CDR1 is LGHNA and CDR2 is YNFKEQ in the germline V gene. The CDR3 bases that were read are TGTGCCAGCAGCCAAGAACTAGCGGGACGCACAGATACG. It is translated as CASSQELAGRTDT. The CDR3, in full, reads CASSQELAGRTDTQYF.

The sample holds many counts of this clone. At one of its ends the junction is not consistent with the germline gene, which may arise from a read error. The read comes to an end 3 residues before the CDR3 does, leaving the germline J gene to fill in the end. The genes are TRBV4-2 and TRBJ2-1; TRBD2 might be the D (6 bases). Germline loops: CDR1 LGHNA, CDR2 YNFKEQ. The CDR3 has 16 residues. CDR3 DNA, as far as it was read: TGCGCCAGCAGCCAACTAGCCATGAGCTCCTACAATGAG. As protein: CASSQLAMSSYNE. The CDR3, in full, reads CASSQLAMSSYNEQFF.

This clone has a count of ten or more. The read stops 3 residues short of the end of the CDR3; the missing end is completed from the germline J gene. This sequence joins TRBV5-1 and TRBJ2-1; TRBD1 matches 7 bases. Germline V gene sequence: CDR1 SGHRS, CDR2 YFSETQ. The length of the CDR3 is 13 residues. The ends lost 6 bases at V and 2 bases at J; junction bases unmatched: 2. CDR3 sequence reads: CASIGTAYNEQFF. The part of the CDR3 DNA that was read is TGCGCCAGCATCGGGACAGCCTACAATGAG.

This clone was recorded many times. From the germline J gene comes the end of the CDR3, since the read stops 3 residues before it. J is TRBJ2-1 and V is TRBV6-2 or TRBV6-3; 8 bases align to TRBD2. V shed 2 bases, J shed 2 bases, and the junction held 5 bases outside the gene matches. The germline CDR1 and CDR2 sequences are MNHEY and SVGEGT. The CDR3 spans 16 residues. The covered CDR3 bases are TGTGCCAGCAGTTACGCGAGCGGGAGAGCCTACAATGAG. Its protein product is CASSYASGRAYNE. The full-length CDR3 reads as CASSYASGRAYNEQFF.

This clone has at least ten counts. An end of the junction differs from the germline gene, which may be a read error. The chain's CDR3 is CASSQDRSLAGNNEQFF. The part of the CDR3 DNA that was read is TGCGCCAGCAGCCAAGATAGATCACTAGCGGGTAACAATGAG. The rearrangement links TRBV4-2 to TRBJ2-1; 9 bases are shared with TRBD2. The CDR3 extends 3 residues past the end of the read, so its final part is completed from the germline J gene. Germline V gene data show CDR1 as LGHNA and CDR2 as YNFKEQ. The CDR3 is 17 amino acids.

This clone has a count of ten or more. The missing CDR3 end, 3 residues past where the read stops, is filled in from the germline J gene. The chain links TRBV27 to TRBJ2-3, with unresolved D. The CDR3 runs 16 residues. Germline CDR1 and CDR2: MNHEY and SMNVEV (reference sequence). The ends were cut back, 2 bases at V and 0 bases at J, with 12 bases in the middle. The CDR3 bases that were read are TGTGCCAGCAGTTTACAGGTCTGGAATAGCACAGATACG. The encoded protein is CASSLQVWNSTDT. The CDR3 in its entirety is CASSLQVWNSTDTQYF.

This clone was counted many times. The read falls 3 residues short of the CDR3 end, and the missing part is taken from the germline J gene. J is TRBJ2-1 and V is TRBV23-1; TRBD1 aligns across 9 bases. TRBV23-1 has ORF status, its function being uncertain. The length of the CDR3 is 16 residues. V lost 0 bases to trimming and J lost 4 bases; unmatched junction nucleotides: 4. The chain's CDR3 is CASSQSNRGQYNEQFF. The sequenced CDR3 bases are TGCGCCAGCAGTCAATCAAACAGGGGGCAATACAATGAG.

This clone is medium-sized within its sample. The CDR3 end is not reached by the read, which stops 3 residues before it; the germline J gene fills it in. The chain is built from TRBV13 and TRBJ2-5; 9 nucleotides agree with TRBD1. Germline V CDR1 and CDR2: PRHDT, FYEKMQ (reference sequence). V was clipped by 5 bases and J by 3 bases; unmatched bases: 10. The CDR3 length is 16 residues. The CDR3 DNA, read in part, is TGTGCCAGCAGCCCATGGACAGGGGCGGATGAAGAGACC. Its protein is CASSPWTGADEET. The CDR3 as a whole reads CASSPWTGADEETQYF.

There are many counts of this clone. The CDR3 is cut off 3 residues early in the read; its end comes from the germline J gene. The chain uses TRBV19 and TRBJ1-4; 7 positions match TRBD1. Germline loops: CDR1 LNHDA, CDR2 SQIVND (reference sequence). The V segment lost 5 bases and the J segment 6 bases; nucleotides outside the gene matches: 9. The CDR3 loop spans 15 amino acids. The CDR3 bases that were read are TGTGCCAGTAGTTCGGCCAGGGGGAGGCATGAAAAA. Amino acids: CASSSARGRHEK. The CDR3, in full, reads CASSSARGRHEKLFF. Together with reference TRBV19 and TRBJ1-4, the CDR3 gives the full variable domain: DGGITQSPKYLFRKEGQNVTLSCEQNLNHDAMYWYRQDPGQGLRLIYYSQIVNDFQKGDIAEGYSVSREKKESFPLTVTSAQKNPTAFYLCASSSARGRHEKLFFGSGTQLSVL.

This clone was counted many times. The read ends 3 residues early relative to the CDR3; the germline J gene fills the gap. V and J are TRBV28 and TRBJ1-2; D is undetermined. This CDR3 is 12 amino acids long. The V gene lost 6 bases and the J gene lost 4 bases, with 9 bases spanning the gap. The germline V gene encodes CDR1 MDHEN and CDR2 SYDVKM. The DNA read from the CDR3 is TGTGCCAGCAGGAGCAGGCCCTATGGC. Amino acids: CASRSRPYG. The CDR3, in full, reads CASRSRPYGYTF.

This clone was observed at least ten times. The observed sequence ends 3 residues before the CDR3 terminus, with the missing tail filled in from the germline J gene. V is TRBV20-1 and J is TRBJ2-7, with a possible D match to TRBD2 (6 bases). This CDR3 is 15 amino acids long. Germline V lookup: CDR1 DFQATT, CDR2 SNEGSKA (reference sequence). Trimming took 0 bases from V and 1 from J, leaving 13 bases between them. The CDR3 region is CSARDMGGLSYEQYF. CDR3 DNA (partial): TGCAGTGCTAGAGATATGGGGGGACTTTCCTACGAG.

This clone was observed at least ten times. The CDR3 is cut off 3 residues early in the read; its end comes from the germline J gene. V and J are TRBV9 and TRBJ2-1; perhaps TRBD1 as D (6 bases). The V end was cut by 1 base, the J end by 9 bases, with 17 bases between. Germline V gives CDR1 SGDLS, CDR2 YYNGEE. The CDR3 length is 15 residues. The sequenced part of the CDR3 DNA is TGTGCCAGCAGCGTAACCATTCAGGGGATAGGTGAG. It yields the protein CASSVTIQGIGE. The whole CDR3 sequence reads CASSVTIQGIGEQFF.

Points on this clone: The CDR3 is cut off 3 residues early in the read; its end comes from the germline J gene. The chain combines TRBV2 with TRBJ2-7; tentative D call: TRBD2 (5 bases). This CDR3 contains 14 residues. Trimming removed 0 bases at V and 6 bases at J, with 12 bases between. Germline V gives CDR1 SNHLY, CDR2 FYNNEI. CDR3 sequence: CASSEANSAPEQYF. The sequenced CDR3 bases are TGTGCCAGCAGTGAAGCAAATAGCGCACCCGAG.

Many counts were recorded for this clone. The CDR3 end falls 3 residues outside the read, so it is completed with the germline J gene. This chain links TRBV29-1 with TRBJ2-7, with D perhaps matching TRBD1 (6 bases). Per germline, CDR1 SQVTM and CDR2 ANQGSEA. This CDR3 is 12 amino acids long. V was cut by 7 bases and J by 6 bases, with 16 bases left in between. The covered CDR3 bases are TGCAGCGCCACGGCTCAGGGGCGCGAG. Protein sequence: CSATAQGRE. The entire CDR3 protein is CSATAQGREQYF.

Ten or more counts support this clone. Coverage ceases 3 residues before the CDR3 finishes, and the germline J gene fills in the end. The rearrangement joins TRBV2 to TRBJ1-1; D not certain. The CDR3 consists of 14 residues. Trimming left V 3 bases short and J 1 base short, with 9 bases between. Germline V CDR1 and CDR2: SNHLY, FYNNEI. The CDR3 here is CASSEFAGNTEAFF. The sequenced CDR3 bases are TGTGCCAGCAGTGAGTTCGCGGGGAACACTGAA. Supplemented by reference TRBV2 and TRBJ1-1, the full variable domain reads EPEVTQTPSHQVTQMGQEVILRCVPISNHLYFYWYRQILGQKVEFLVSFYNNEISEKSEIFDDQFSVERPDGSNFTLKIRSTKLEDSAMYFCASSEFAGNTEAFFGQGTRLTVV.